Listed below are T cell receptor beta chains from one sample, sequenced in a study of blood T cell repertoires in COVID-19. The method was immunoSEQ multiplex PCR; TCRdb's version includes in-frame clones alone and lacks a portion of them. The sample lists some 120,000 clones; about 85% were seen once. Sequenced: peripheral blood. These receptors all come from a man aged 55-75 years with acute or convalescent COVID-19. Each CDR3 is given with its conserved first and last residue. D genes are given only for firm matches. Clone size is shown for a subset of rows, as once, few, many or a class of expanded clone.

J gene: TRBJ2-3; clone size: .; V gene: TRBV9; D gene: .; CDR3 DNA: TGTGCCAGCAGCGCGGCCCCCACTAGGGCTCTTACGCAGTATTTT; CDR3 protein: CASSAAPTRALTQYF
J gene: TRBJ2-7; clone size: once; V gene: TRBV28; D gene: .; CDR3 DNA: TGTGCCAGCAGTTTGCACGGAGCGAGCTCCTACGAGCAGTACTTC; CDR3 protein: CASSLHGASSYEQYF
J gene: TRBJ2-7; clone size: .; V gene: TRBV11-3; D gene: .; CDR3 DNA: TGTGCCAGCAGCGGGAAAACAGGGTCCGAGCAGTACTTC; CDR3 protein: CASSGKTGSEQYF
J gene: TRBJ2-3; clone size: .; V gene: TRBV5-4; D gene: TRBD2; CDR3 DNA: TGTGCCAGCGCTGTTAGCGGGATAGATACGCAGTATTTT; CDR3 protein: CASAVSGIDTQYF
J gene: TRBJ1-6; clone size: .; V gene: TRBV3-1/TRBV3-2; D gene: .; CDR3 DNA: TGTGCCAGCACTTTCGCGGGTACACCCCTCCACTTT; CDR3 protein: CASTFAGTPLHF
J gene: TRBJ1-1; clone size: .; V gene: TRBV2; D gene: .; CDR3 DNA: TGTGCCAGCCTCCGGGACCCCGGGGGGAATGAAGCTTTCTTT; CDR3 protein: CASLRDPGGNEAFF
J gene: TRBJ1-1; clone size: .; V gene: TRBV5-4; D gene: TRBD1; CDR3 DNA: TGTGCCTCCCAAAAACAGGGGTTAAACACTGAAGCTTTCTTT; CDR3 protein: CASQKQGLNTEAFF
J gene: TRBJ1-4; clone size: .; V gene: TRBV5-8; D gene: .; CDR3 DNA: TGTGCCAGCAGCTTGGCCCTGTCGACCGGGGGTGGTGAAAAACTGTTTTTT; CDR3 protein: CASSLALSTGGGEKLFF
J gene: TRBJ2-1; clone size: .; V gene: TRBV27; D gene: TRBD2; CDR3 DNA: TGTGCCAGCAGCTCGGCCGGGACTAGCGGATCTTACAATGAGCAGTTCTTC; CDR3 protein: CASSSAGTSGSYNEQFF
J gene: TRBJ2-3; clone size: .; V gene: TRBV20-1; D gene: .; CDR3 DNA: TGCAGTGCCACGAGAACAGATACGCAGTATTTT; CDR3 protein: CSATRTDTQYF
J gene: TRBJ1-6; clone size: .; V gene: TRBV7-8; D gene: .; CDR3 DNA: TGTGCCAGCAGGGCCCAGGGGATAACTAATTCACCCCTCCACTTT; CDR3 protein: CASRAQGITNSPLHF
J gene: TRBJ1-5; clone size: .; V gene: TRBV27; D gene: .; CDR3 DNA: TGTGCCAGCAGTGGGGAGAGCGGGCGACCCCAGCATTTT; CDR3 protein: CASSGESGRPQHF
J gene: TRBJ1-4; clone size: .; V gene: TRBV5-5; D gene: .; CDR3 DNA: TGTGCCAGCAGCTTTGGTACACAGGGAACTAATGAAAAACTGTTTTTT; CDR3 protein: CASSFGTQGTNEKLFF
J gene: TRBJ1-5; clone size: .; V gene: TRBV19; D gene: TRBD1; CDR3 DNA: TGTGCCAGTAGTATAGGGGCAGGGGGCTTTCAGCCCCAGCATTTT; CDR3 protein: CASSIGAGGFQPQHF
J gene: TRBJ1-1; clone size: .; V gene: TRBV19; D gene: .; CDR3 DNA: TGTGCCAGTAGTATTCGTCAGACTGAAGCTTTCTTT; CDR3 protein: CASSIRQTEAFF
J gene: TRBJ1-1; clone size: .; V gene: TRBV28; D gene: .; CDR3 DNA: TGTGCCAGCAGTTTTTCGGGGAGGGACACTGAAGCTTTCTTT; CDR3 protein: CASSFSGRDTEAFF
J gene: TRBJ2-7; clone size: .; V gene: TRBV3-1/TRBV3-2; D gene: .; CDR3 DNA: TGTGCCAGCAGCAAGAGCCCTAACTACGAGCAGTACTTC; CDR3 protein: CASSKSPNYEQYF
J gene: TRBJ2-5; clone size: .; V gene: TRBV5-4; D gene: .; CDR3 DNA: TGTGCCAGCAGCTTCGGGGGAAGGGAGACCCAGTACTTC; CDR3 protein: CASSFGGRETQYF
J gene: TRBJ2-1; clone size: .; V gene: TRBV7-6; D gene: TRBD2; CDR3 DNA: TGTGCCAGCAAGGGTGGGGGGGATGAGCAGTTCTTC; CDR3 protein: CASKGGGDEQFF
J gene: TRBJ1-5; clone size: .; V gene: TRBV6-6; D gene: TRBD1; CDR3 DNA: TGTGCCAGCAGTCCGGGACAGGGGGCGAGTCAGCCCCAGCATTTT; CDR3 protein: CASSPGQGASQPQHF
J gene: TRBJ2-7; clone size: .; V gene: TRBV7-9; D gene: .; CDR3 DNA: TGTGCCAGCCAGTCATCCTACGAGCAGTACTTC; CDR3 protein: CASQSSYEQYF
J gene: TRBJ2-7; clone size: .; V gene: TRBV2; D gene: .; CDR3 DNA: TGTGCCAGCAGTGAAGACAGGGTCTCCTACGAGCAGTACTTC; CDR3 protein: CASSEDRVSYEQYF
J gene: TRBJ1-2; clone size: .; V gene: TRBV30; D gene: .; CDR3 DNA: TGTGCCTGGAGTGGCAGACTCCCAAACTATGGCTACACCTTC; CDR3 protein: CAWSGRLPNYGYTF
J gene: TRBJ2-7; clone size: .; V gene: TRBV19; D gene: TRBD1; CDR3 DNA: TGTGCCAGTAGTAAGGGACAGTTATACGAGCAGTACTTC; CDR3 protein: CASSKGQLYEQYF
J gene: TRBJ1-1; clone size: .; V gene: TRBV6-5; D gene: .; CDR3 DNA: TGTGCCAGCAGTTACATGGCAGACACTGAAGCTTTCTTT; CDR3 protein: CASSYMADTEAFF
J gene: TRBJ1-1; clone size: .; V gene: TRBV28; D gene: TRBD1; CDR3 DNA: TGTGCCAGCAGTAAATACCCGGGACAGCTTGAAGCTTTCTTT; CDR3 protein: CASSKYPGQLEAFF
J gene: TRBJ2-7; clone size: .; V gene: TRBV7-9; D gene: TRBD2; CDR3 DNA: TGTGCCAGCAGCCCGCGAGCGGGAGTGGGCCCCGAGCAGTACTTC; CDR3 protein: CASSPRAGVGPEQYF
J gene: TRBJ1-3; clone size: .; V gene: TRBV30; D gene: .; CDR3 DNA: TGTGCCTGCCTTGGAGGATCTGGAAACACCATATATTTT; CDR3 protein: CACLGGSGNTIYF
J gene: TRBJ2-7; clone size: .; V gene: TRBV7-9; D gene: TRBD1; CDR3 DNA: TGTGCCAGCAGCTTAGAAAGGACAGGAAGCTCCTACGAGCAGTACTTC; CDR3 protein: CASSLERTGSSYEQYF
J gene: TRBJ1-2; clone size: .; V gene: TRBV5-1; D gene: .; CDR3 DNA: TGCGCCAGCAGGTTCAACGCCGGGTCCCGGGATGGCTACACCTTC; CDR3 protein: CASRFNAGSRDGYTF
J gene: TRBJ2-5; clone size: .; V gene: TRBV21-1; D gene: .; CDR3 DNA: TGTGCCAGCAGCAAAGCGGGCCCGCAAGAGACCCAGTACTTC; CDR3 protein: CASSKAGPQETQYF
J gene: TRBJ2-7; clone size: .; V gene: TRBV2; D gene: .; CDR3 DNA: TGTGCCAAATTAACTAGGGAGAGGGAGCAGTACTTC; CDR3 protein: CAKLTREREQYF
J gene: TRBJ2-3; clone size: .; V gene: TRBV11-3; D gene: .; CDR3 DNA: TGTGCCAGCAGCTTAGATCCCAGCGTCAATACGCAGTATTTT; CDR3 protein: CASSLDPSVNTQYF
J gene: TRBJ2-3; clone size: .; V gene: TRBV19; D gene: .; CDR3 DNA: TGTGCCAGTAGTGTGACTCACACAGATACGCAGTATTTT; CDR3 protein: CASSVTHTDTQYF
J gene: TRBJ1-2; clone size: once; V gene: TRBV14; D gene: TRBD1; CDR3 DNA: TGTGCCAGCAGCGCCACAGGGGGAAGCGTTCGCGGCTACACCTTC; CDR3 protein: CASSATGGSVRGYTF
J gene: TRBJ2-3; clone size: .; V gene: TRBV28; D gene: TRBD2; CDR3 DNA: TGTGCCAGCAATCTTAGCGGGAGGGATACAGATACGCAGTATTTT; CDR3 protein: CASNLSGRDTDTQYF
J gene: TRBJ2-1; clone size: .; V gene: TRBV15; D gene: TRBD2; CDR3 DNA: TGTGCCACCAGCAGGTTCCCTAGCGGGGCCCAGCAGAATGAGCAGTTCTTC; CDR3 protein: CATSRFPSGAQQNEQFF
J gene: TRBJ1-3; clone size: .; V gene: TRBV28; D gene: .; CDR3 DNA: TGTGCCAGCTCTTTTAGAGGAAACACCATATATTTT; CDR3 protein: CASSFRGNTIYF
J gene: TRBJ2-1; clone size: .; V gene: TRBV28; D gene: TRBD2; CDR3 DNA: TGTGCCAGCAGTAGGGGGACTAGCGGGTGGGTAACCTACAATGAGCAGTTCTTC; CDR3 protein: CASSRGTSGWVTYNEQFF
J gene: TRBJ2-5; clone size: .; V gene: TRBV15; D gene: .; CDR3 DNA: TGTGCCACCAGCACCTTCGGGGGAGATGGAGAGACCCAGTACTTC; CDR3 protein: CATSTFGGDGETQYF
J gene: TRBJ2-6; clone size: few; V gene: TRBV30; D gene: .; CDR3 DNA: TGTGCCTGGACCAGTAAGGGCAGGGGACGCTCTGGGGCCAACGTCCTGACTTTC; CDR3 protein: CAWTSKGRGRSGANVLTF
J gene: TRBJ1-2; clone size: few; V gene: TRBV11-2; D gene: TRBD1; CDR3 DNA: TGTGCCAGCAGCCGAACGGGACAGGGTGGATATGGCTACACCTTC; CDR3 protein: CASSRTGQGGYGYTF
J gene: TRBJ2-5; clone size: .; V gene: TRBV29-1; D gene: .; CDR3 DNA: TGCAGCGTTGAATGGAGGGGGCGCGGGGAGACCCAGTACTTC; CDR3 protein: CSVEWRGRGETQYF
J gene: TRBJ1-2; clone size: .; V gene: TRBV5-4; D gene: TRBD1; CDR3 DNA: TGTGCCAGCAGCCTTCGGGACAGAGGTGGCTACACCTTC; CDR3 protein: CASSLRDRGGYTF
J gene: TRBJ1-2; clone size: .; V gene: TRBV10-2; D gene: TRBD1; CDR3 DNA: TGCGCCAGCAGTGACGCGGACAGGGACGAGGCTGGCTACACCTTC; CDR3 protein: CASSDADRDEAGYTF
J gene: TRBJ2-1; clone size: .; V gene: TRBV29-1; D gene: .; CDR3 DNA: TGCTACGGCAGGGGTCCTGGGGCCAATGAGCAGTTCTTC; CDR3 protein: CYGRGPGANEQFF